Detailed here is one TCR beta chain. A 5'RACE reaction primed in the constant segment made cDNA libraries of TCR alpha and TCR beta, and these carried sample barcodes and UMIs. TCRdb re-called the 5' RACE reads through MiXCR, storing one row per CDR3 protein. The profile covers some 300,000 distinct CDR3 sequences, with approximately 22% appearing a single time and 21% taken by the ten largest. This specimen belongs to a study of T-cell memory formation after mild COVID-19. The receptor comes from a man younger than 35 who had mild COVID-19 (a few samples of this study predate the infection). Cell type and time point are not known. The sample taken for sequencing was PBMCs or a T cell subset sorted from them (not recorded which).

CDR3 sequence (DNA): TGCGCCAGCAGCTTGGTCCCTAGCGGGGTTAATGAGCAGTTCTTC. As protein: CASSLVPSGVNEQFF. V gene TRBV5-1 combines with J gene TRBJ2-1, with 9 bases aligning to TRBD2. The V gene's germline CDR1 is SGHRS and CDR2 YFSETQ. CDR3 length: 15 amino acids. The J segment lost 7 bases and the V segment lost 0 bases, leaving 5 bases of the junction unmatched.